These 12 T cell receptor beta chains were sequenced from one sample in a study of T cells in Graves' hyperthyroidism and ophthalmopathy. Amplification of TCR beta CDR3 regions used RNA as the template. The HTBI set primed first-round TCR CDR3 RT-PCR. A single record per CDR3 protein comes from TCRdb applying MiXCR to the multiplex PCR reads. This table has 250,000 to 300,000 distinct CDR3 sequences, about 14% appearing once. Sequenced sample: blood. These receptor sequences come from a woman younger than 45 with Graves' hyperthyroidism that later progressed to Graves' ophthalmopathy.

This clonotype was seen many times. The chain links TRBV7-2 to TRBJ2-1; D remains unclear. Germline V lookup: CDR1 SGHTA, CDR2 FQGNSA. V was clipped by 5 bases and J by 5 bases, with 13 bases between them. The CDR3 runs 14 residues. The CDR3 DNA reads TGTGCCAGCAGCCTTCATTCAGCGAACAATGAGCAGTTCTTC. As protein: CASSLHSANNEQFF.

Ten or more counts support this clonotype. The DNA for the CDR3 is TGTGCCAGCAGTTTTGGGGGAATCAATCAGCCCCAGCATTTT. It is translated as CASSFGGINQPQHF. V and J are TRBV27 and TRBJ1-5, with D maybe TRBD1 (5 bases). The germline V gene encodes CDR1 MNHEY and CDR2 SMNVEV (reference sequence). The V and J ends lost 3 bases and 3 bases respectively, with 9 bases between them. CDR3 size: 14 residues.

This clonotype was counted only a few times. CDR3 residues: CSVVISELYTEAFF. CDR3 coding DNA: TGCAGCGTTGTTATTTCAGAACTCTACACTGAAGCTTTCTTT. The chain combines TRBV29-1 with TRBJ1-1; no firm D call. V lost 4 bases and J lost 3, with 15 bases in between. Looked up from germline, CDR1 is SQVTM and CDR2 is ANQGSEA. The CDR3 loop spans 14 amino acids.

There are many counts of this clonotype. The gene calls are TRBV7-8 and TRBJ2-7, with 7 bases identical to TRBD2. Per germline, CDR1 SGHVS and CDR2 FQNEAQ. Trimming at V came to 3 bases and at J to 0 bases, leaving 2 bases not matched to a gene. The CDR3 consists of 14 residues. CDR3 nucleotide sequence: TGTGCCAGCAGCTTGTGGGAGGGCTCCTACGAGCAGTACTTC. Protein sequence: CASSLWEGSYEQYF.

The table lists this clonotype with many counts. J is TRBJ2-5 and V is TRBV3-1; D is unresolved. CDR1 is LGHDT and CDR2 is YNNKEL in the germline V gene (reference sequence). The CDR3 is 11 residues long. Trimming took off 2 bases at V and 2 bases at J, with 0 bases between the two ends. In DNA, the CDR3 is TGTGCCAGCAGCCAACAAGAGACCCAGTACTTC. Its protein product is CASSQQETQYF.

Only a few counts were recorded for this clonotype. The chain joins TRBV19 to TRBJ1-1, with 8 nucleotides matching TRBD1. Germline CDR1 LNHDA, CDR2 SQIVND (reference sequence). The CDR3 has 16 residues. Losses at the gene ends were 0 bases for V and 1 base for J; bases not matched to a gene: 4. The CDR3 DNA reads TGTGCCAGTAGTATAGACAGGGGGCAATCGAACACTGAAGCTTTCTTT. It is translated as CASSIDRGQSNTEAFF.

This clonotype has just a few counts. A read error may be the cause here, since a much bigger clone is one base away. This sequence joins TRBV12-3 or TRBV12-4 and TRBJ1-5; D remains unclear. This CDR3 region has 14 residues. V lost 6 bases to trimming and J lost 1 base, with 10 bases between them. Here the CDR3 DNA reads TGTGCCAGCAGCCCTCAGAGGAGCAATCAGCCCCAGCATTTT. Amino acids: CASSPQRSNQPQHF.

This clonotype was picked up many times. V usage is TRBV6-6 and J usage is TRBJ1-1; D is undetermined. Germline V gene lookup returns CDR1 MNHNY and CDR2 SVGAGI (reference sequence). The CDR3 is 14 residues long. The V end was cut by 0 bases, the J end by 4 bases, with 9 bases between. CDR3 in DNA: TGTGCCAGCAGTTACTCGAACACGGCCACTGAAGCTTTCTTT. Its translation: CASSYSNTATEAFF.

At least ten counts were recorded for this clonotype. The CDR3 nucleotides are TGCGCCAGCCAGGGGGACGGACAGCCCCAGCATTTT. It specifies CASQGDGQPQHF. V is TRBV4-1 and J is TRBJ1-5; 7 bases agree with TRBD1. CDR3 length: 12 residues. Trimming removed 8 bases from V and 7 bases from J; junction bases left unmatched: 5. Germline V gene data show CDR1 as MGHRA and CDR2 as YSYEKL.

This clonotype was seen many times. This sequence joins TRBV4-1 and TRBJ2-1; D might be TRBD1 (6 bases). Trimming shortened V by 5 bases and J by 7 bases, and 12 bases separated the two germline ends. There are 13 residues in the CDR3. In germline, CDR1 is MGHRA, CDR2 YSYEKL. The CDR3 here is CASSEVQGNEQFF. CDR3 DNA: TGCGCCAGCAGCGAAGTGCAGGGGAATGAGCAGTTCTTC.

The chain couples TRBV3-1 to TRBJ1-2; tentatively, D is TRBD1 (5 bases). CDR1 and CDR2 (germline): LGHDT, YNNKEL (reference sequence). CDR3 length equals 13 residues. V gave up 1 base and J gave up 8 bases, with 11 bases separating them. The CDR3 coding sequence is TGTGCCAGCAGCCAAGCGGGGCTCCCGGGCTACACCTTC. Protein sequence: CASSQAGLPGYTF.

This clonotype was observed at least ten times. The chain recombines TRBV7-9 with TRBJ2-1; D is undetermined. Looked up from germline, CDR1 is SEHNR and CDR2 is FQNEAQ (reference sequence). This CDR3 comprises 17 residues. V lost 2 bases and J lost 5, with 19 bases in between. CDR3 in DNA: TGTGCCAGCAGCTTAATAAATTGGCGGCCAATCGACAATGAGCAGTTCTTC. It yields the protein CASSLINWRPIDNEQFF.